A selection of T cell receptor beta chains follows, all from one sample in a study of cytomegalovirus exposure and HLA in healthy donors. Generated by immunoSEQ multiplex PCR, the TCRdb table keeps only in-frame clones and is missing some. The sample lists about 86,000 clones, more than 65% occurring once. The sequenced sample consisted of PBMCs. Receptors originate from a man in his fifties or sixties in good health and CMV-seronegative. Each CDR3 is given with its conserved first and last residue. The order of the fields is J gene, V gene, D gene, clone size, CDR3 protein, CDR3 DNA. The D gene is left open where the match is weak. The listing skips clone size in some rows; elsewhere it reads once, few, many or a size class.

J gene: TRBJ2-3; V gene: TRBV2; D gene: TRBD2; clone size: NA; CDR3 protein: CASRVGTSLRGTDTQYF; CDR3 DNA: TGTGCCAGCAGAGTCGGGACTAGCCTGAGGGGCACAGATACGCAGTATTTT
J gene: TRBJ2-1; V gene: TRBV10-1; D gene: TRBD2; clone size: NA; CDR3 protein: CASSLTSGGTDEQFF; CDR3 DNA: TGCGCCAGCAGTTTGACTAGCGGGGGTACGGATGAGCAGTTCTTC
J gene: TRBJ2-5; V gene: TRBV9; D gene: NA; clone size: NA; CDR3 protein: CASSSDTGHKTQYF; CDR3 DNA: TGTGCCAGCAGCTCCGACACGGGACACAAGACCCAGTACTTC
J gene: TRBJ2-3; V gene: TRBV7-2; D gene: NA; clone size: few; CDR3 protein: CASSLHRPYGTDTQYF; CDR3 DNA: TGTGCCAGCAGCTTACACAGGCCCTATGGCACAGATACGCAGTATTTT
J gene: TRBJ2-7; V gene: TRBV7-6; D gene: TRBD1; clone size: NA; CDR3 protein: CASSRQGVTYEQYF; CDR3 DNA: TGTGCCAGCAGCCGACAGGGGGTAACCTACGAGCAGTACTTC
J gene: TRBJ1-5; V gene: TRBV19; D gene: TRBD1; clone size: NA; CDR3 protein: CATQLQGNHQPQHF; CDR3 DNA: TGTGCCACCCAGCTACAGGGGAACCATCAGCCCCAGCATTTT
J gene: TRBJ2-2; V gene: TRBV15; D gene: NA; clone size: NA; CDR3 protein: CATSRGWTFGQRRKFAGELFF; CDR3 DNA: TGTGCCACCAGCAGAGGATGGACCTTCGGACAGCGGAGGAAGTTTGCCGGGGAGCTGTTTTTT
J gene: TRBJ1-1; V gene: TRBV5-6; D gene: NA; clone size: NA; CDR3 protein: CASSLRGGTEAFF; CDR3 DNA: TGTGCCAGCAGCTTGCGGGGGGGCACTGAAGCTTTCTTT
J gene: TRBJ2-2; V gene: TRBV5-1; D gene: TRBD2; clone size: NA; CDR3 protein: CASRGGSNTGELFF; CDR3 DNA: TGCGCCAGCCGGGGGGGTTCGAACACCGGGGAGCTGTTTTTT
J gene: TRBJ2-2; V gene: TRBV4-3; D gene: TRBD2; clone size: NA; CDR3 protein: CASSQYLAGIGELFF; CDR3 DNA: TGCGCCAGCAGCCAATATCTAGCGGGGATCGGGGAGCTGTTTTTT
J gene: TRBJ2-5; V gene: TRBV6-5; D gene: TRBD1; clone size: few; CDR3 protein: CASSWTGQETQYF; CDR3 DNA: TGTGCCAGCAGTTGGACAGGCCAAGAGACCCAGTACTTC
J gene: TRBJ1-1; V gene: TRBV18; D gene: NA; clone size: NA; CDR3 protein: CASSPGRQRDTEAFF; CDR3 DNA: TGTGCCAGCTCACCAGGGCGACAGAGAGACACTGAAGCTTTCTTT
J gene: TRBJ1-3; V gene: TRBV7-9; D gene: TRBD1; clone size: NA; CDR3 protein: CASSTSGQVNRDTIYF; CDR3 DNA: TGTGCCAGCAGCACTTCTGGACAGGTTAATAGGGACACCATATATTTT
J gene: TRBJ1-2; V gene: TRBV6-5; D gene: NA; clone size: NA; CDR3 protein: CASSGLRSPSGGYTF; CDR3 DNA: TGTGCCAGCAGTGGCCTCCGGAGCCCATCGGGGGGCTACACCTTC
J gene: TRBJ1-2; V gene: TRBV21-1; D gene: NA; clone size: NA; CDR3 protein: CASSKGGGRLANYGYTF; CDR3 DNA: TGTGCCAGCAGCAAAGGGGGCGGACGATTAGCTAACTATGGCTACACCTTC
J gene: TRBJ1-5; V gene: TRBV6-5; D gene: TRBD1; clone size: NA; CDR3 protein: CASSWDRGQPQHF; CDR3 DNA: TGTGCCAGCAGTTGGGACAGGGGTCAGCCCCAGCATTTT
J gene: TRBJ1-1; V gene: TRBV2; D gene: TRBD1; clone size: NA; CDR3 protein: CATKQGGSNTEAFF; CDR3 DNA: TGTGCCACCAAACAGGGGGGATCGAACACTGAAGCTTTCTTT
J gene: TRBJ2-7; V gene: TRBV28; D gene: NA; clone size: NA; CDR3 protein: CASSPTRDRTNYEQYF; CDR3 DNA: TGTGCCAGCAGTCCAACGCGGGACAGAACCAACTACGAGCAGTACTTC
J gene: TRBJ2-3; V gene: TRBV19; D gene: NA; clone size: few; CDR3 protein: CASSPNGATDTQYF; CDR3 DNA: TGTGCCAGTAGCCCTAATGGGGCCACAGATACGCAGTATTTT
J gene: TRBJ1-1; V gene: TRBV18; D gene: NA; clone size: NA; CDR3 protein: CASSPQENTEAFF; CDR3 DNA: TGTGCCAGCTCACCTCAGGAGAACACTGAAGCTTTCTTT
J gene: TRBJ1-6; V gene: TRBV7-2; D gene: NA; clone size: NA; CDR3 protein: CASSLVPVAPLHF; CDR3 DNA: TGTGCCAGCAGCTTAGTGCCAGTGGCTCCCCTCCACTTT
J gene: TRBJ2-5; V gene: TRBV9; D gene: NA; clone size: NA; CDR3 protein: CASSVGAQGGGETQYF; CDR3 DNA: TGTGCCAGCAGCGTAGGGGCACAGGGCGGAGGAGAGACCCAGTACTTC
J gene: TRBJ2-7; V gene: TRBV18; D gene: TRBD2; clone size: few; CDR3 protein: CASSPLAGPSYEQYF; CDR3 DNA: TGTGCCAGCTCACCACTAGCGGGGCCCTCCTACGAGCAGTACTTC
J gene: TRBJ2-7; V gene: TRBV7-2; D gene: TRBD1; clone size: medium-sized; CDR3 protein: CASSLTYVWQGASCEQYF; CDR3 DNA: TGTGCCAGCAGCCTCACTTATGTATGGCAGGGGGCCTCTTGCGAGCAGTACTTC
J gene: TRBJ2-2; V gene: TRBV6-5; D gene: NA; clone size: NA; CDR3 protein: CASRGTSNTGELFF; CDR3 DNA: TGTGCCAGCAGGGGGACATCGAACACCGGGGAGCTGTTTTTT
J gene: TRBJ2-7; V gene: TRBV2; D gene: NA; clone size: NA; CDR3 protein: CASKIAEIFTYEQYF; CDR3 DNA: TGTGCCAGCAAGATAGCGGAAATCTTTACCTACGAGCAGTACTTC
J gene: TRBJ2-7; V gene: TRBV6-1; D gene: TRBD2; clone size: few; CDR3 protein: CASSELAGGTYEQYF; CDR3 DNA: TGTGCCAGCAGTGAACTAGCGGGGGGCACCTACGAGCAGTACTTC
J gene: TRBJ1-6; V gene: TRBV5-1; D gene: TRBD1; clone size: few; CDR3 protein: CASSLGQATQGASYNSPLHF; CDR3 DNA: TGCGCCAGCAGCTTAGGACAGGCCACCCAAGGGGCCTCCTATAATTCACCCCTCCACTTT
J gene: TRBJ2-3; V gene: TRBV6-4; D gene: TRBD2; clone size: NA; CDR3 protein: CASSAIAGGTDTQYF; CDR3 DNA: TGTGCCAGCAGTGCTATAGCGGGGGGCACAGATACGCAGTATTTT
J gene: TRBJ2-1; V gene: TRBV30; D gene: TRBD2; clone size: NA; CDR3 protein: CAWMGGGLYNEQFF; CDR3 DNA: TGTGCCTGGATGGGGGGAGGGCTCTACAATGAGCAGTTCTTC
J gene: TRBJ1-3; V gene: TRBV7-8; D gene: NA; clone size: NA; CDR3 protein: CASSLAGAGPGNTIYF; CDR3 DNA: TGTGCCAGCAGCTTAGCAGGTGCAGGGCCGGGAAACACCATATATTTT